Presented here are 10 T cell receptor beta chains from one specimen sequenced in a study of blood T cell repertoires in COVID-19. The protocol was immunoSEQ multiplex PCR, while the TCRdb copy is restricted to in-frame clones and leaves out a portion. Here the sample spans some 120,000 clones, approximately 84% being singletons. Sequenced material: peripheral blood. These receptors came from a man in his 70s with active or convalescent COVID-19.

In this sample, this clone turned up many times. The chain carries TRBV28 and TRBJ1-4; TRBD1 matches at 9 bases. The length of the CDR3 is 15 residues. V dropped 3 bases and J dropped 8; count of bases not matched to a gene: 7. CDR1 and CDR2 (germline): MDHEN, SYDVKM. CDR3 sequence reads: CASSFAGQGGEKLFF. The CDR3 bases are TGTGCCAGCAGTTTTGCGGGACAGGGTGGGGAAAAACTGTTTTTT.

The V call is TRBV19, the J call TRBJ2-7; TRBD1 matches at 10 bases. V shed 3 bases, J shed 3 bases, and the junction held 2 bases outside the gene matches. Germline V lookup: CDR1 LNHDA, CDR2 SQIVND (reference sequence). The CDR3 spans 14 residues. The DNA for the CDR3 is TGTGCCAGTAGTATCGGACAGGGGGGCTACGAGCAGTACTTC. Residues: CASSIGQGGYEQYF.

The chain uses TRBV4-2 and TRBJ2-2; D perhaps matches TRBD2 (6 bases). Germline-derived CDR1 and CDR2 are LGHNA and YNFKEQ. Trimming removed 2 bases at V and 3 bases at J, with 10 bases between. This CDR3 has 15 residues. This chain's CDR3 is CASSQSGLYTGELFF. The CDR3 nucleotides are TGTGCCAGCAGCCAATCGGGACTTTACACCGGGGAGCTGTTTTTT.

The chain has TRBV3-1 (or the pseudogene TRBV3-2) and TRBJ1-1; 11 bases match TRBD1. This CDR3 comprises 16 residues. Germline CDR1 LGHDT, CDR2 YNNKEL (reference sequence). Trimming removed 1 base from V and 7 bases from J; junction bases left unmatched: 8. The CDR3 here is CASSQVRTGGRFEAFF. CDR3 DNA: TGTGCCAGCAGCCAAGTCCGGACAGGGGGCCGGTTTGAAGCTTTCTTT.

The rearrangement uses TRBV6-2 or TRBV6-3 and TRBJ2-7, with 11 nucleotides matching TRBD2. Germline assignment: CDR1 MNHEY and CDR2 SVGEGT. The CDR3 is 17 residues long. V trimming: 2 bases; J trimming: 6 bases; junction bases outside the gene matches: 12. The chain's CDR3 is CASSYPTSGKSPGEQYF. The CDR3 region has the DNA TGTGCCAGCAGTTACCCGACTAGCGGGAAATCACCCGGCGAGCAGTACTTC.

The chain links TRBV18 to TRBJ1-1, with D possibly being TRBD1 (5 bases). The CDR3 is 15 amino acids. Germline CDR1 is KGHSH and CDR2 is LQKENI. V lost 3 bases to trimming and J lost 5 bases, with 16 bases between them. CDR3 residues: CASSPQDSGVTEAFF. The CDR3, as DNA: TGTGCCAGCTCACCTCAAGACAGTGGGGTTACTGAAGCTTTCTTT.

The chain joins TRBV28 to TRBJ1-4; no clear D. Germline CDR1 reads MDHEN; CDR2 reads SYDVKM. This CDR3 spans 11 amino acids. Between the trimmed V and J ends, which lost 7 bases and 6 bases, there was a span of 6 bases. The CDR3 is CASNSDEKLFF. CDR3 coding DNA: TGTGCCAGCAATAGCGATGAAAAACTGTTTTTT.

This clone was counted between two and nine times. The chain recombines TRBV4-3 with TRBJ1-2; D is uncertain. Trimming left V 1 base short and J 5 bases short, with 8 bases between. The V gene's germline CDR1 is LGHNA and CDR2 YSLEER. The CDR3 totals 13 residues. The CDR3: CASSQVPGYGYTF. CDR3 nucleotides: TGCGCCAGCAGCCAAGTTCCAGGATATGGCTACACCTTC.

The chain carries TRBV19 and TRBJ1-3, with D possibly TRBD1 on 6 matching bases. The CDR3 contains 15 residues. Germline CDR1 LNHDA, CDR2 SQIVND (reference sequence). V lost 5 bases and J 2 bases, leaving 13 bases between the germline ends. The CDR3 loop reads CASSPTGTAGNTIYF. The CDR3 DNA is TGTGCCAGTAGTCCAACAGGGACGGCTGGAAACACCATATATTTT.

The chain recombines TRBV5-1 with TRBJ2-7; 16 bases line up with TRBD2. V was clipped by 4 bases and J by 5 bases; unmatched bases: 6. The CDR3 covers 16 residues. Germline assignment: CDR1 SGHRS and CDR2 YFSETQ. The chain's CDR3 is CASSDGTSGRVNEQYF. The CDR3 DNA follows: TGCGCCAGCAGCGATGGGACTAGCGGGAGGGTTAACGAGCAGTACTTC.